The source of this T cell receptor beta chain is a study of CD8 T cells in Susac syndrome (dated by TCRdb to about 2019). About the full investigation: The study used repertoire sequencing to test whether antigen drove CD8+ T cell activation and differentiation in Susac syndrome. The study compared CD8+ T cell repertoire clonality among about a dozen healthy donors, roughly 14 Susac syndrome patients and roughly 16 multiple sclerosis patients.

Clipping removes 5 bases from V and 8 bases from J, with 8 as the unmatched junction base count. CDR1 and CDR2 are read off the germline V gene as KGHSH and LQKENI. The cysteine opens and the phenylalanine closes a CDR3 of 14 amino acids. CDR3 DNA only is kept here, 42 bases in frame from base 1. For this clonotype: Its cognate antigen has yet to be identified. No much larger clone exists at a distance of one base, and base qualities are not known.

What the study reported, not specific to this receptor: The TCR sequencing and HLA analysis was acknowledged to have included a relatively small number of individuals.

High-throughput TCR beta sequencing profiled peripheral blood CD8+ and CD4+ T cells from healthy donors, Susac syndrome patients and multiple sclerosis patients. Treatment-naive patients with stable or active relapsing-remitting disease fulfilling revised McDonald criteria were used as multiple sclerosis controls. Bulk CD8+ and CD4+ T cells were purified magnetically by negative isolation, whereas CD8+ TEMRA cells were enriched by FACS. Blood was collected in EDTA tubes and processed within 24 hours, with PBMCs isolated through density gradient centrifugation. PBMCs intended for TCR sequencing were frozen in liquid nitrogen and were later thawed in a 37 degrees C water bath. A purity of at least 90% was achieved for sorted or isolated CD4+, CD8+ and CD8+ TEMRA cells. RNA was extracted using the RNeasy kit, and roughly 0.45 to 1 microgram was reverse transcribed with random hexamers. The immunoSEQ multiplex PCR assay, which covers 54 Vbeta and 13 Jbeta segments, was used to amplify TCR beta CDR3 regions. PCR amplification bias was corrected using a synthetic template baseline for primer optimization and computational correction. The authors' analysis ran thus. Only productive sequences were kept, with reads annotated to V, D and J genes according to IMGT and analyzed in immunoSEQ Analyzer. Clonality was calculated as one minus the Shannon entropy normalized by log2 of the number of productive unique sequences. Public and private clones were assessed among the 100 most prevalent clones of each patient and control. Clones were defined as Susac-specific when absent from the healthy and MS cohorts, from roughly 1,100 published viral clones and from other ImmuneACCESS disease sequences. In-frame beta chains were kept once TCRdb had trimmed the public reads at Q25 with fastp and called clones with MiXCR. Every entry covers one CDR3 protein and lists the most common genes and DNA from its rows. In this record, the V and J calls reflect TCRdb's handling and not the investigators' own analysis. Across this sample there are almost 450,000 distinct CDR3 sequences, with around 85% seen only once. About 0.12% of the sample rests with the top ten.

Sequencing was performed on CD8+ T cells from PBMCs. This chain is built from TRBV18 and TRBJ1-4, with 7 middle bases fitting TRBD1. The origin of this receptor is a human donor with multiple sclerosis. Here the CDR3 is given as CASSNPTGREKLFF. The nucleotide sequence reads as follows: TGTGCCAGCTCAAATCCGACAGGGCGCGAAAAACTGTTTTTT.